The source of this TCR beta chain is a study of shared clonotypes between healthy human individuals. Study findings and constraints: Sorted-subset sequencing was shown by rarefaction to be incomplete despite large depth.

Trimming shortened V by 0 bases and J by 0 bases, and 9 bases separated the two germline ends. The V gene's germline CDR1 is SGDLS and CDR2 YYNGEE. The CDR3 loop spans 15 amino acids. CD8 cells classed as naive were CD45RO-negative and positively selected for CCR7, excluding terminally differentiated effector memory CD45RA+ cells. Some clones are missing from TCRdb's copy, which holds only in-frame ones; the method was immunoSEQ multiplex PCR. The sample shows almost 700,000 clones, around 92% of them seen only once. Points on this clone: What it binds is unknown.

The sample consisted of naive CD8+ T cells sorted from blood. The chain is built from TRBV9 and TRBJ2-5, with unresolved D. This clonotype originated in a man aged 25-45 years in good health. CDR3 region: CASSVDQLDQETQYF. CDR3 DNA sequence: TGTGCCAGCAGCGTAGATCAGTTGGACCAAGAGACCCAGTACTTC.